Detailed here is one T cell receptor beta chain. No antigen is known for it. The data were taken from a study of T cell responses to AZD1222 COVID-19 vaccine. The repertoire was sequenced with immunoSEQ multiplex PCR; TCRdb's copy has only in-frame clones and lacks some. The sample includes tens of thousands of clones, more than 85% seen only once; the top ten take 8%. Overall study results and limits: Females outnumbered males among donors, who were mostly white British; clonal diversity was possibly underestimated.

The CDR3 has 17 residues. V lost 7 bases and J 4 bases, leaving 22 bases between the germline ends. Germline V lookup: CDR1 LNHNV, CDR2 YYDKDF (reference sequence). The clonotype originates from an adult who received the AZD1222 COVID-19 vaccine. Sample: peripheral blood, taken 28 days after the second AZD1222 dose. This chain uses TRBV15 with TRBJ1-4, with TRBD1 as a possible D gene (6 bases). CDR3 loop: CATTKGSRGPGNEKLFF. The CDR3 nucleotides are TGTGCCACCACCAAGGGGTCCAGGGGTCCGGGTAATGAAAAACTGTTTTTT.